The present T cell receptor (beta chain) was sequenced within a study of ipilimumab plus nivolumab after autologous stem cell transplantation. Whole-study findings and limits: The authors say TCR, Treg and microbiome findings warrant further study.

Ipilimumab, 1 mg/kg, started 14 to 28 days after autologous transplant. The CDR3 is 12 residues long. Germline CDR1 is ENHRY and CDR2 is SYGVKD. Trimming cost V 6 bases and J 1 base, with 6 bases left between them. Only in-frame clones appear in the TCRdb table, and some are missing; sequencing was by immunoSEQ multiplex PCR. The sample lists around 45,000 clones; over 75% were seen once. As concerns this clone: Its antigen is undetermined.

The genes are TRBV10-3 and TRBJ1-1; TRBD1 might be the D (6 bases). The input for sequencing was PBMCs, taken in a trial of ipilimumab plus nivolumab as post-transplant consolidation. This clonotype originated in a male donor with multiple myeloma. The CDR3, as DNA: TGTGCCATCAGAGGGGGGAACACTGAAGCTTTCTTT. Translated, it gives CAIRGGNTEAFF.